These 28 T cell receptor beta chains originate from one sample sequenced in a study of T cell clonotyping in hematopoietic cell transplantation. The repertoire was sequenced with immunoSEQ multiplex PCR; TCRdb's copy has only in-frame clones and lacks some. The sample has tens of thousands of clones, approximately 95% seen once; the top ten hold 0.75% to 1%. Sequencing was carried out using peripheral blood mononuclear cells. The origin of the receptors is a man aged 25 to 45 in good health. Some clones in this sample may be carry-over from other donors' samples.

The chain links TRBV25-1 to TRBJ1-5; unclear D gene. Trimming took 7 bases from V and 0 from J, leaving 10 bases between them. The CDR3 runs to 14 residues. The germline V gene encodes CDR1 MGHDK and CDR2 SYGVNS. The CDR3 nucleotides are TGTGCCAGCATTACTAGATATAGCAATCAGCCCCAGCATTTT. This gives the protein CASITRYSNQPQHF.

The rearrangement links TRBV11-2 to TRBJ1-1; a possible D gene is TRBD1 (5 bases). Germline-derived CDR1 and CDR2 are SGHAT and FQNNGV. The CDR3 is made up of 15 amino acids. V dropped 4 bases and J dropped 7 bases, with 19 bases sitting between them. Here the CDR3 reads CASSSFTGTGIEAFF. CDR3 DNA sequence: TGTGCCAGCAGCTCCTTCACAGGAACCGGAATTGAAGCTTTCTTT.

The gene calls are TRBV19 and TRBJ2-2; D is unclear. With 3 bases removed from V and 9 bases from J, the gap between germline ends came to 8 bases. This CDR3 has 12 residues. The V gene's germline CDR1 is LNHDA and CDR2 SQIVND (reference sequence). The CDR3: CASSIFGRELFF. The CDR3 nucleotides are TGTGCCAGTAGTATTTTTGGGCGGGAGCTGTTTTTT.

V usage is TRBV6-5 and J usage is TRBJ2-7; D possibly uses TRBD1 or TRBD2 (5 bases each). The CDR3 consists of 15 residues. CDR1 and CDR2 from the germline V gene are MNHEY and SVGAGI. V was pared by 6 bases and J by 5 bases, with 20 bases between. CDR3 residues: CASRPPGPNHHEQYF. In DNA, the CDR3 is TGTGCCAGCAGACCTCCGGGACCAAACCACCACGAGCAGTACTTC.

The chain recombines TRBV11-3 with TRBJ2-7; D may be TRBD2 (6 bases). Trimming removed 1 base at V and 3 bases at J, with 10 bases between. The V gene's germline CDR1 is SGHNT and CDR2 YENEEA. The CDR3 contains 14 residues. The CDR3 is CASSLVRGYYEQYF. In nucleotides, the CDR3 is TGTGCCAGCAGCTTAGTTCGGGGGTACTACGAGCAGTACTTC.

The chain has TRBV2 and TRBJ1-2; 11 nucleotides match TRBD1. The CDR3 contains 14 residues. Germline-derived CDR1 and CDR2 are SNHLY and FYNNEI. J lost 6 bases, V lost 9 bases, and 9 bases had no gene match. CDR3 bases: TGTGCCAGGGGGGGGACAGGGGGGATGGATGGCTACACCTTC. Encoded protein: CARGGTGGMDGYTF.

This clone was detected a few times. CDR3 region: CAWSAGVGEVEQYF. Here the CDR3 DNA reads TGTGCCTGGAGTGCCGGTGTGGGGGAGGTCGAGCAGTACTTC. The chain recombines TRBV30 with TRBJ2-7; weak D call: TRBD2 (6 bases). V lost 1 base and J 6 bases, leaving 16 bases between the germline ends. The CDR3 is 14 residues long. Germline V CDR1 and CDR2: GTSNPN, SVGIG (reference sequence).

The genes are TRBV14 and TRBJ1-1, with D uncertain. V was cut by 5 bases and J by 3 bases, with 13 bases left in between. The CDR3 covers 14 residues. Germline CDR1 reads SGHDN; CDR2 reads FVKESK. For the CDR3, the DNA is TGTGCCAGCAGCGCCCTACTCCGGGACACTGAAGCTTTCTTT. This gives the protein CASSALLRDTEAFF.

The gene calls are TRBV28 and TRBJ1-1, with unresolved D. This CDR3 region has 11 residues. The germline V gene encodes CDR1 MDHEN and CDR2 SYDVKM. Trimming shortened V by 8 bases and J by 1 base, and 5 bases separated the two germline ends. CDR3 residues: CASGTNTEAFF. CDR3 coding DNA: TGTGCCAGCGGAACGAACACTGAAGCTTTCTTT.

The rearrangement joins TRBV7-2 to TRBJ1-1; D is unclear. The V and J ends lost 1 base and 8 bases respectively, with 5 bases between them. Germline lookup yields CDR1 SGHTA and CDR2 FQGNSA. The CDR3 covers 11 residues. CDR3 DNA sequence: TGTGCCAGCAGCTTAGGATTGGAAGCTTTCTTT. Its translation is CASSLGLEAFF.

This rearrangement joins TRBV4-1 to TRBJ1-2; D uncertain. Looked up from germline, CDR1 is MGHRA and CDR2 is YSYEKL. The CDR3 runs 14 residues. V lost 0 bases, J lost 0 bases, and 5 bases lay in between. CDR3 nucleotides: TGCGCCAGCAGCCAAGAAACAGCTAACTATGGCTACACCTTC. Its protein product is CASSQETANYGYTF.

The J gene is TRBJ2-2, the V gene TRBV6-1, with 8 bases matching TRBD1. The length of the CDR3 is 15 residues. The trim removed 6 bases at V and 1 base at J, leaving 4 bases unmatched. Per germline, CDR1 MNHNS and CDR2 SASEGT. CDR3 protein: CASRKGQGNTGELFF. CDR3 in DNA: TGTGCCAGCAGGAAAGGACAGGGGAACACCGGGGAGCTGTTTTTT.

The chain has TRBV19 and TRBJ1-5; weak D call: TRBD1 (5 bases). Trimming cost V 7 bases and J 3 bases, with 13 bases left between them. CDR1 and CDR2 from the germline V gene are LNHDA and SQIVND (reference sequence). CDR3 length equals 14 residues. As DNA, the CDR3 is TGTGCCAGTACTTCTAGACAGTACAATCAGCCCCAGCATTTT. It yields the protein CASTSRQYNQPQHF. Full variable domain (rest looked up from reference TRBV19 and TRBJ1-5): DGGITQSPKYLFRKEGQNVTLSCEQNLNHDAMYWYRQDPGQGLRLIYYSQIVNDFQKGDIAEGYSVSREKKESFPLTVTSAQKNPTAFYLCASTSRQYNQPQHFGDGTRLSIL.

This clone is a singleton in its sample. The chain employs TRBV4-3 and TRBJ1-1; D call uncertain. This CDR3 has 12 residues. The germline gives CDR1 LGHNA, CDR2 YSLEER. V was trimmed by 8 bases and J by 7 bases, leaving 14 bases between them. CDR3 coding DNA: TGCGCCAGCGGCGAGATGGGTGATGAAGCTTTCTTT. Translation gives CASGEMGDEAFF.

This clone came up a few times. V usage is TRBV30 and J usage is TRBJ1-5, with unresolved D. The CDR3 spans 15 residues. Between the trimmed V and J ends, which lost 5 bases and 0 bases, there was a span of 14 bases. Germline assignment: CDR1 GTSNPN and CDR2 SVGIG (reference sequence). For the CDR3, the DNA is TGTGCCTGGCCCCGAGGGAACTATAGCAATCAGCCCCAGCATTTT. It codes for CAWPRGNYSNQPQHF.

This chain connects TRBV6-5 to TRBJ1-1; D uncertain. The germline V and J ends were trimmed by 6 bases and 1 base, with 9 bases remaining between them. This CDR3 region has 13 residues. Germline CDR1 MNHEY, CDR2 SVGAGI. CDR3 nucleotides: TGTGCCAGCAGCCCCCAACCGAACACTGAAGCTTTCTTT. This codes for CASSPQPNTEAFF.

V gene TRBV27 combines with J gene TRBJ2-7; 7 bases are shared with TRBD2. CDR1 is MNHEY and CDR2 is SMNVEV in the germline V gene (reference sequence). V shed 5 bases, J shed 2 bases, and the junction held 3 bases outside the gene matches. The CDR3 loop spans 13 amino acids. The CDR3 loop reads CASSLGLAYEQYF. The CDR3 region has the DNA TGTGCCAGCAGTCTCGGACTAGCCTACGAGCAGTACTTC.

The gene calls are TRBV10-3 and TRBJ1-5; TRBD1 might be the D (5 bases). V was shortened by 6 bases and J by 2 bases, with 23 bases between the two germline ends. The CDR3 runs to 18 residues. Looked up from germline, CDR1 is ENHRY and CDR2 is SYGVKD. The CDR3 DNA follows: TGTGCCATCAGCGACCCGGGACGGATAAGTGAAGGCAATCAGCCCCAGCATTTT. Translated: CAISDPGRISEGNQPQHF.

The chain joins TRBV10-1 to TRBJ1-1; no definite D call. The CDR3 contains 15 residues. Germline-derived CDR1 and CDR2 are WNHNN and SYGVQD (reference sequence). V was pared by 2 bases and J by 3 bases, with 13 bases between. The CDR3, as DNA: TGCGCCAGCAGTGAGACCGAAGGCCGGCACACTGAAGCTTTCTTT. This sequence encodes CASSETEGRHTEAFF.

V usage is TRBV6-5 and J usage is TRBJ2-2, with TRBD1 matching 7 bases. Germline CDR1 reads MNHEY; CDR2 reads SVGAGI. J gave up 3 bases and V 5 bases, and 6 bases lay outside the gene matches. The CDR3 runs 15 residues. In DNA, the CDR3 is TGTGCCAGCAGTCCCGGGACAGAATACACCGGGGAGCTGTTTTTT. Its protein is CASSPGTEYTGELFF.

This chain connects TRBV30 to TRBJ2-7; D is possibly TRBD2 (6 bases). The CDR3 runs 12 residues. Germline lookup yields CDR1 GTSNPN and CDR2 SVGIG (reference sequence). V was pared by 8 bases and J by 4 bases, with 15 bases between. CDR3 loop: CAGRDWRYEQYF. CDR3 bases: TGTGCCGGCCGGGACTGGCGGTACGAGCAGTACTTC.

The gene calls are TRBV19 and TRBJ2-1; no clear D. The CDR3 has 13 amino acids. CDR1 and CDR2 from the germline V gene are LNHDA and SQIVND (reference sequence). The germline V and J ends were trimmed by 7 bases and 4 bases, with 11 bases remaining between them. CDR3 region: CASTGRRYNEQFF. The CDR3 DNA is TGTGCCAGTACGGGCCGTAGATACAATGAGCAGTTCTTC. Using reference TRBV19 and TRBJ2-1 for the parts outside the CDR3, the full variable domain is DGGITQSPKYLFRKEGQNVTLSCEQNLNHDAMYWYRQDPGQGLRLIYYSQIVNDFQKGDIAEGYSVSREKKESFPLTVTSAQKNPTAFYLCASTGRRYNEQFFGPGTRLTVL.

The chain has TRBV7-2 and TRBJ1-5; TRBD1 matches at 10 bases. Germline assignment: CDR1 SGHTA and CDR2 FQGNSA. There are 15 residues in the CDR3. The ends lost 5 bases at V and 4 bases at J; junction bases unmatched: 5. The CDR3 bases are TGTGCCAGCAGCCCGGGACAGGGGACAAATCAGCCCCAGCATTTT. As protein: CASSPGQGTNQPQHF.

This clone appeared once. The CDR3 loop is CASRHMGFRSNNEKLFF. Written as DNA, the CDR3 is TGTGCCAGTCGCCACATGGGATTCCGCTCCAATAATGAAAAACTGTTTTTT. The V call is TRBV19, the J call TRBJ1-4; D gene ambiguous. This CDR3 region has 17 residues. Germline V gene lookup returns CDR1 LNHDA and CDR2 SQIVND (reference sequence). Deletions cut 8 bases from V and 4 bases from J, with 23 bases between.

The CDR3 bases are TGTGCGGGGGGGGCAGGCTATGGCTACACCTTC. Translated: CAGGAGYGYTF. V is TRBV6-6 and J is TRBJ1-2; possible D gene TRBD1, 6 bases. In germline, CDR1 is MNHNY, CDR2 SVGAGI (reference sequence). The CDR3 has 11 residues.

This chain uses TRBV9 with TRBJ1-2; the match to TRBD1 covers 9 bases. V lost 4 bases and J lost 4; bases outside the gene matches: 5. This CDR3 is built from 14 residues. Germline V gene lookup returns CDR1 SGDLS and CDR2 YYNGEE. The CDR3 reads CASSPTGGFYGYTF. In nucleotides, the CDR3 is TGTGCCAGCAGCCCAACAGGGGGCTTCTATGGCTACACCTTC. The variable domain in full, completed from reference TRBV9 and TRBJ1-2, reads DSGVTQTPKHLITATGQRVTLRCSPRSGDLSVYWYQQSLDQGLQFLIQYYNGEERAKGNILERFSAQQFPDLHSELNLSSLELGDSALYFCASSPTGGFYGYTFGSGTRLTVV.

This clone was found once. The CDR3 sequence: CASSPYPLRNTGELFF. The CDR3, as DNA: TGCGCCAGCAGCCCCTATCCCCTGCGAAACACCGGGGAGCTGTTTTTT. The J gene is TRBJ2-2, the V gene TRBV4-1, with D unresolved. Germline V gene sequence: CDR1 MGHRA, CDR2 YSYEKL. This CDR3 spans 16 amino acids. Trimming stripped 4 bases from V and 2 bases from J, with 14 bases between.

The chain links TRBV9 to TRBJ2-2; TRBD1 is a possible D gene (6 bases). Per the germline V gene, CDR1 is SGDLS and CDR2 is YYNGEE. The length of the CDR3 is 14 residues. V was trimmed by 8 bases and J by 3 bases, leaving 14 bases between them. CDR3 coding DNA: TGTGCCAGTACACGGGACATCGACACCGGGGAGCTGTTTTTT. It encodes CASTRDIDTGELFF.